This T cell receptor beta chain was observed in a study of OX40 agonist ivuxolimab in advanced cancers. For the study at large: Patients were infused with ivuxolimab every 2 weeks at 0.01 to 10 mg/kg. Partial responses were achieved by three patients: one hepatocellular carcinoma, two cutaneous melanoma. The study's findings and limits: Dosing at 0.1 to 3.0 mg/kg was accompanied by clonal expansion of CD4+ and CD8+ blood T cells by week 6.

Some clones are missing from TCRdb's copy, which holds only in-frame ones; the method was immunoSEQ multiplex PCR. This sample has 60,000 to 80,000 clones, with 70% to 90% found just once. CDR1 MNHNS and CDR2 SASEGT come from the germline V gene. With 8 bases removed from V and 5 bases from J, the gap between germline ends came to 18 bases. This CDR3 is built from 14 residues. Remarks on this clone: What it binds is not known.

Sample: CD4+ or CD8+ T cells sorted from blood, taken in a trial of the OX40 agonist ivuxolimab. This TCR came from an adult with an advanced solid tumor such as melanoma, head and neck, liver or kidney cancer. V gene TRBV6-1 combines with J gene TRBJ1-2; a possible D gene is TRBD1 (5 bases). This CDR3 is CASLTDRGRYGYTF. CDR3 coding DNA: TGTGCCAGCCTAACCGACCGGGGGAGATATGGCTACACCTTC.